Below, one T cell receptor beta chain is given with its context. The sample originates from a study of blood T cell repertoires in COVID-19. Study at large: Donors in the United States, Italy and Spain gave samples during acute or convalescent COVID-19. The cDNA or gDNA used as material had been derived from T cells, B-cell-depleted T cells, or PBMCs.

The table came from immunoSEQ multiplex PCR; TCRdb's copy has only in-frame clones and leaves some out. The sample carries about 160,000 clones, around 90% recorded once. The junction had 3 bases not matched to a gene; V was cut back by 3 bases and J by 5 bases. This CDR3 has 13 residues. The rearrangement links TRBV12-3 or TRBV12-4 to TRBJ1-2, with TRBD1 matching over 7 bases. The clonotype was recovered from a woman between 55 and 75 years old with active or convalescent COVID-19. Input material: peripheral blood. The CDR3 is CASSFGQEYGYTF. CDR3 in DNA: TGTGCCAGCAGTTTTGGACAGGAATATGGCTACACCTTC.